The 13 T cell receptor beta chains below were found in one sample sequenced in a study of cytomegalovirus exposure and HLA in healthy donors. The PCR used 60 Vbeta and 13 Jbeta primers. Assay used: immunoSEQ multiplex PCR; TCRdb lists only in-frame clones, some missing. The sample lists around 120,000 clones, roughly 14% occurring once. Sequences were obtained from PBMCs. These receptors all stem from a woman under 30 in good health and CMV-seronegative.

In its sample, this clone was seen a few times. This chain connects TRBV19 to TRBJ2-7; D is uncertain. Trimming pared 2 bases from V and 6 bases from J, leaving 20 bases between. Per the germline V gene, CDR1 is LNHDA and CDR2 is SQIVND (reference sequence). The CDR3 spans 16 residues. The CDR3 sequence: CASSISLAQRFSEQYF. The CDR3 nucleotides are TGTGCCAGTAGTATAAGCTTGGCACAGAGATTTTCCGAGCAGTACTTC.

This clone turned up a few times. The chain carries TRBV30 and TRBJ2-3; a possible D gene is TRBD1 (6 bases). V lost 1 base to trimming and J lost 5 bases, with 7 bases between them. This CDR3 spans 12 amino acids. CDR1 and CDR2 from the germline V gene are GTSNPN and SVGIG (reference sequence). In DNA form, the CDR3 reads TGTGCCTGGAGTGGCAGGGGAGATACGCAGTATTTT. Translation gives CAWSGRGDTQYF.

This clone was found a few times. This rearrangement joins TRBV7-9 to TRBJ2-3, with D hard to call. This CDR3 is 15 amino acids long. The V end was cut by 1 base, the J end by 2 bases, with 10 bases between. CDR1 is SEHNR and CDR2 is FQNEAQ in the germline V gene (reference sequence). Written as DNA, the CDR3 is TGTGCCAGCAGCTTAGTAGCCGGATACACAGATACGCAGTATTTT. It yields the protein CASSLVAGYTDTQYF. Variable domain in full (rest from reference TRBV7-9 and TRBJ2-3): DTGVSQNPRHKITKRGQNVTFRCDPISEHNRLYWYRQTLGQGPEFLTYFQNEAQLEKSRLLSDRFSAERPKGSFSTLEIQRTEQGDSAMYLCASSLVAGYTDTQYFGPGTRLTVL.

This clone was seen a handful of times. This chain uses TRBV4-3 with TRBJ1-5, with a weak D call TRBD1 (5 bases). This CDR3 is 15 amino acids long. Germline V gene lookup returns CDR1 LGHNA and CDR2 YSLEER. V lost 0 bases and J 13 bases, leaving 19 bases between the germline ends. The CDR3 loop is CASSQDIAGYALQHF. The CDR3 coding sequence is TGCGCCAGCAGCCAAGATATCGCAGGGTATGCCCTACAGCATTTT.

This chain joins TRBV19 and TRBJ2-1, with a weak D call TRBD1 (6 bases). Trimming cost V 1 base and J 0 bases, with 7 bases left between them. Looked up from germline, CDR1 is LNHDA and CDR2 is SQIVND (reference sequence). CDR3 size: 15 residues. CDR3 sequence: CASSIGTVSYNEQFF. CDR3 bases: TGTGCCAGTAGTATAGGGACAGTCTCCTACAATGAGCAGTTCTTC.

The sample holds a few counts of this clone. J is TRBJ1-2 and V is TRBV7-9, with 8 bases identical to TRBD1. The CDR3 is 12 amino acids. CDR1 SEHNR and CDR2 FQNEAQ come from the germline V gene (reference sequence). V shed 3 bases and J 14 bases; nucleotides not matched to a gene: 8. The CDR3, as DNA: TGTGCCAGCAGCTTCCAAACGCAGGGGGCAACCTTC. This sequence encodes CASSFQTQGATF.

The gene calls are TRBV4-3 and TRBJ2-3, with 11 bases matching TRBD2. The V gene end was trimmed by 1 base and the J gene end by 0 bases; junction bases not matched to a gene: 6. The CDR3 is made up of 18 amino acids. Germline V gene data show CDR1 as LGHNA and CDR2 as YSLEER. The CDR3 coding sequence is TGCGCCAGCAGCCAAGTAACTAGCGGGGGTTTAAGCACAGATACGCAGTATTTT. As protein: CASSQVTSGGLSTDTQYF.

The rearrangement uses TRBV7-9 and TRBJ2-1; TRBD1 is a possible D gene (6 bases). The CDR3 spans 16 residues. Between the trimmed V and J ends, which lost 2 bases and 1 base, there was a span of 12 bases. CDR1 and CDR2 (germline): SEHNR, FQNEAQ (reference sequence). The CDR3 DNA is TGTGCCAGCAGCTTAACGGCGACAGGTTCCTACAATGAGCAGTTCTTC. Protein sequence: CASSLTATGSYNEQFF.

The rearrangement uses TRBV5-1 and TRBJ2-7, with TRBD2 as a possible D gene (6 bases). Trimming took off 0 bases at V and 2 bases at J, with 24 bases between the two ends. This CDR3 region has 19 residues. CDR1 and CDR2 from the germline V gene are SGHRS and YFSETQ. CDR3 amino acids: CASSLAGRVPASGAYEQYF. CDR3 coding DNA: TGCGCCAGCAGCTTGGCCGGTAGGGTACCGGCTTCGGGAGCCTACGAGCAGTACTTC.

V and J are TRBV15 and TRBJ2-7; D not certain. CDR1 is LNHNV, CDR2 YYDKDF, per germline (reference sequence). V lost 3 bases and J lost 5, with 11 bases in between. The CDR3 spans 13 residues. CDR3 in amino acids: CATSRPGGHEQYF. The CDR3 nucleotides are TGTGCCACCAGCAGGCCTGGTGGGCACGAGCAGTACTTC.

This clone has just a few counts. J is TRBJ2-7 and V is TRBV10-1, with 13 positions matching TRBD2. The V gene end was trimmed by 7 bases and the J gene end by 3 bases; junction bases not matched to a gene: 9. This CDR3 has 16 residues. The germline gives CDR1 WNHNN, CDR2 SYGVQD (reference sequence). As DNA, the CDR3 is TGCGCCAGCATCGGACTAGCGGGAGAGGTTTTCTACGAGCAGTACTTC. It is translated as CASIGLAGEVFYEQYF.

Only a few counts were recorded for this clone. This chain joins TRBV11-2 and TRBJ2-5; D unclear. This CDR3 region has 15 residues. The germline V gene has CDR1 SGHAT and CDR2 FQNNGV. V was trimmed by 5 bases and J by 1 base, leaving 14 bases between them. This CDR3 reads CASSPGQRAQETQYF. Here the CDR3 DNA reads TGTGCCAGCAGCCCTGGGCAGAGAGCCCAAGAGACCCAGTACTTC.

The CDR3 DNA reads as TGCGCCAGCAGCTTCACTAGCGGGAGCTACGAGCAGTACTTC. Its protein is CASSFTSGSYEQYF. The chain carries TRBV5-1 and TRBJ2-7; 11 bases map to TRBD2. CDR3 length: 14 residues. J gave up 3 bases and V 2 bases, and 1 base lay outside the gene matches. Germline V gene sequence: CDR1 SGHRS, CDR2 YFSETQ.